A selection of T cell receptor beta chains follows, all from one sample in a study of T cell changes during pregnancy in multiple sclerosis. Generated by immunoSEQ multiplex PCR, the TCRdb table keeps only in-frame clones and is missing some. Of about 42,000 clones in the sample, 80% to 90% were seen once. The source was CD4+ T cells from peripheral blood mononuclear cells, collected before pregnancy. The source of these receptors is a female donor with multiple sclerosis, enrolled in a pregnancy study. Each CDR3 is given with its conserved first and last residue. A D gene is named only where the DNA matches it firmly. Not every row has a clone size; where given, it reads once, few, many or a size class.

clone size,V gene,J gene,D gene,CDR3 protein,CDR3 DNA
few,TRBV1,TRBJ1-3,-,CTSPPSPGNTIYF,TGCACCAGCCCCCCGAGTCCGGGAAACACCATATATTTT
-,TRBV9,TRBJ1-2,TRBD1,CASNRDSNNYGYTF,TGTGCCAGCAACCGGGACAGCAATAACTATGGCTACACCTTC
-,TRBV6-1,TRBJ2-7,-,CASSEARLNRGEQYF,TGTGCCAGCAGTGAAGCGCGGCTGAACCGGGGGGAGCAGTACTTC
few,TRBV13,TRBJ1-1,TRBD1,CASSLVQGDTEAFF,TGTGCCAGCAGCTTAGTTCAGGGGGATACTGAAGCTTTCTTT
once,TRBV11-3,TRBJ1-1,TRBD1,CASSLGRDRGSAEAFF,TGTGCCAGCAGCTTAGGTCGGGACAGGGGTAGCGCTGAAGCTTTCTTT
-,TRBV5-1,TRBJ2-3,-,CASSLGGGSTDTQYF,TGCGCCAGCAGCTTGGGCGGCGGATCCACAGATACGCAGTATTTT
-,TRBV7-9,TRBJ1-1,TRBD1,CASSERGLLSTEAFF,TGTGCCAGCAGCGAGAGGGGGCTTTTGAGCACTGAAGCTTTCTTT
medium-sized,TRBV30,TRBJ1-2,-,CAWKAGIGYTF,TGTGCCTGGAAGGCAGGCATCGGCTACACCTTC
-,TRBV6-1,TRBJ2-7,-,CASSEVGDEQYF,TGTGCCAGCAGTGAAGTGGGAGACGAGCAGTACTTC
-,TRBV21-1,TRBJ2-7,-,CASTHFSRRGYEQYF,TGTGCCAGCACACACTTCTCCCGGCGGGGCTACGAGCAGTACTTC
once,TRBV9,TRBJ2-2,-,CASAGTPPPGELFF,TGTGCCAGCGCCGGGACACCACCCCCCGGGGAGCTGTTTTTT
-,TRBV6-1,TRBJ2-1,TRBD2,CASRRSPSGDYEQFF,TGTGCCAGCAGGAGGAGCCCTAGCGGGGACTATGAGCAGTTCTTC
few,TRBV20-1,TRBJ1-1,-,CSAASGTEAFF,TGCAGTGCTGCTTCAGGCACTGAAGCTTTCTTT
-,TRBV7-6,TRBJ1-5,TRBD1,CASSQQTGGNQPQHF,TGTGCCAGCAGCCAGCAGACAGGGGGGAATCAGCCCCAGCATTTT
-,TRBV9,TRBJ2-3,TRBD2,CASSRGTTSTDTQYF,TGTGCCAGCAGCCGGGGGACTACCAGCACAGATACGCAGTATTTT
few,TRBV6-5,TRBJ2-1,TRBD2,CASSSGLAGGNEQFF,TGTGCCAGCAGTTCGGGACTAGCGGGAGGGAATGAGCAGTTCTTC
-,TRBV5-1,TRBJ1-1,-,CASSAGGRRGANTEAFF,TGCGCCAGCAGCGCCGGGGGGAGGAGGGGCGCGAACACTGAAGCTTTCTTT
-,TRBV30,TRBJ2-7,TRBD2,CAWRSRLAGGRKGEQYF,TGTGCCTGGAGATCCCGACTAGCGGGAGGTCGCAAGGGAGAGCAGTACTTC
once,TRBV7-8,TRBJ1-3,-,CASSLDPNGANTIYF,TGTGCCAGCAGCTTAGATCCTAACGGAGCTAACACCATATATTTT
-,TRBV4-1,TRBJ1-4,-,CASSLGAANNEKLFF,TGCGCCAGCAGCCTAGGGGCAGCTAATAATGAAAAACTGTTTTTT
-,TRBV28,TRBJ1-1,TRBD1,CASSPATTGGTFF,TGTGCCAGCAGTCCGGCCACGACAGGGGGAACTTTCTTT
-,TRBV12-5,TRBJ1-2,TRBD1,CASGLVAGGIYGYTF,TGTGCTAGTGGTTTGGTAGCAGGGGGCATCTATGGCTACACCTTC
-,TRBV7-9,TRBJ2-1,-,CVTQHSSYNEQFF,TGTGTTACACAGCACAGCTCCTACAATGAGCAGTTCTTC
-,TRBV5-5,TRBJ1-1,TRBD1,CASSLEGAGTEAFF,TGTGCCAGCAGCCTGGAGGGGGCGGGCACTGAAGCTTTCTTT
-,TRBV2,TRBJ2-7,-,CASSDDIKQYF,TGTGCCAGCAGTGACGACATCAAGCAGTACTTC
-,TRBV6-5,TRBJ1-3,-,CASSLGHSGNTIYF,TGTGCCAGCAGTTTGGGACACTCTGGAAACACCATATATTTT
-,TRBV12-5,TRBJ2-6,-,CASGLVPGGSGANVLTF,TGTGCTAGTGGTTTGGTACCGGGGGGCTCCGGGGCCAACGTCCTGACTTTC
-,TRBV4-3,TRBJ2-5,-,CASSRLPRSGETQYF,TGCGCCAGCAGCCGTCTGCCCCGATCGGGAGAGACCCAGTACTTC
-,TRBV29-1,TRBJ1-1,-,CSVVKGLDTEAFF,TGCAGCGTTGTTAAGGGGTTGGACACTGAAGCTTTCTTT
-,TRBV9,TRBJ2-7,TRBD1,CASSYGTGGLYEQYF,TGTGCCAGCAGCTATGGGACAGGGGGGCTCTACGAGCAGTACTTC
once,TRBV23-1,TRBJ2-4,-,CALEGPLAKNIQYF,TGCGCCCTGGAGGGTCCCTTAGCCAAAAACATTCAGTACTTC
-,TRBV7-2,TRBJ1-5,-,CASSLSRGNQPQHF,TGTGCCAGCAGCTTATCGAGGGGCAATCAGCCCCAGCATTTT
-,TRBV19,TRBJ2-5,-,CASSMSSSKSETQYF,TGTGCCAGTAGTATGTCGTCTAGCAAATCGGAGACCCAGTACTTC
-,TRBV12-5,TRBJ1-1,TRBD1,CASGLVTGGVNTEAFF,TGTGCTAGTGGTTTGGTAACAGGGGGAGTGAACACTGAAGCTTTCTTT
-,TRBV19,TRBJ2-1,-,CASSLGAGPHNEQFF,TGTGCCAGTAGTCTGGGGGCCGGCCCGCACAATGAGCAGTTCTTC
-,TRBV5-4,TRBJ2-5,TRBD1,CASSRDSQVETQYF,TGTGCCAGCAGCCGGGACAGCCAGGTAGAGACCCAGTACTTC
-,TRBV6-1,TRBJ1-1,-,CASSELTGNTEAFF,TGTGCCAGCAGTGAGCTAACAGGGAACACTGAAGCTTTCTTT
-,TRBV5-1,TRBJ2-2,TRBD1,CASSIGQGNTGELFF,TGCGCCAGCAGCATCGGACAGGGGAACACCGGGGAGCTGTTTTTT
-,TRBV5-1,TRBJ2-7,-,CASSVIPESYEQYF,TGCGCCAGCAGCGTGATCCCGGAGTCCTACGAGCAGTACTTC
few,TRBV7-2,TRBJ2-7,-,CASSPPERMYEQYF,TGTGCCAGCAGCCCCCCTGAGCGGATGTACGAGCAGTACTTC
few,TRBV11-2,TRBJ2-5,-,CASSFGWGGLETQYF,TGTGCCAGCAGCTTCGGTTGGGGGGGCTTAGAGACCCAGTACTTC
-,TRBV6-5,TRBJ2-3,-,CASRYSTTQYF,TGTGCCAGCAGGTATTCTACTACGCAGTATTTT
-,TRBV6-5,TRBJ1-1,-,CASSYSSVGTEAFF,TGTGCCAGCAGTTACTCGAGCGTGGGTACTGAAGCTTTCTTT
-,TRBV7-2,TRBJ2-5,-,CASSLDGGIQESQYF,TGTGCCAGCAGCTTAGATGGCGGAATACAAGAGAGCCAGTACTTC
-,TRBV7-9,TRBJ2-2,TRBD2,CASRTSGSITGELFF,TGTGCCAGCCGGACTAGCGGGAGTATAACCGGGGAGCTGTTTTTT
-,TRBV30,TRBJ1-6,TRBD1,CAGGQGGSPLHF,TGTGCCGGGGGACAGGGGGGCTCACCCCTCCACTTT
-,TRBV10-1,TRBJ2-1,-,CASSDPWAGPRREQFF,TGCGCCAGCAGTGACCCGTGGGCGGGCCCCCGGCGTGAGCAGTTCTTC
-,TRBV15,TRBJ2-1,-,CATGEEARDNEQFF,TGTGCCACCGGAGAAGAAGCCCGGGACAATGAGCAGTTCTTC
-,TRBV30,TRBJ1-1,-,CAWSNIGAGWSREAFF,TGTGCCTGGAGTAATATAGGGGCAGGGTGGTCGCGGGAAGCTTTCTTT
-,TRBV7-9,TRBJ2-1,TRBD1,CASSLDNQGAPFF,TGTGCCAGCAGCTTAGATAATCAGGGGGCACCGTTCTTC
-,TRBV27,TRBJ1-1,-,CASSSGRRDTEAFF,TGTGCCAGCAGTTCTGGCCGGAGGGACACTGAAGCTTTCTTT
few,TRBV10-3,TRBJ2-7,TRBD1,CATRTTGGGEQYF,TGTGCCACCAGAACGACAGGGGGCGGCGAGCAGTACTTC